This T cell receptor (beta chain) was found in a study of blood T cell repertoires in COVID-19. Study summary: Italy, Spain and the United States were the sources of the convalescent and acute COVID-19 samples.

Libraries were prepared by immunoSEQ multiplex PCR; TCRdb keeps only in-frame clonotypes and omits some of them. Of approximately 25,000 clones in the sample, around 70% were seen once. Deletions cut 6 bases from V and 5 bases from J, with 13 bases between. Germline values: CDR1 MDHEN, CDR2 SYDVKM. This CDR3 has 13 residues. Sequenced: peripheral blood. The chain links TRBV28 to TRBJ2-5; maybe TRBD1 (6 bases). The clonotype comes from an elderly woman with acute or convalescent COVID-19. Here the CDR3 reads CASRPQGRETQYF. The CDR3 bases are TGTGCCAGCAGACCACAGGGTCGGGAGACCCAGTACTTC.